Listed below are T cell receptor beta chains from one sample, sequenced in a study of blood T cells in healthy people across ages. TCRdb used MiXCR to reprocess the 5' RACE reads, holding one entry per CDR3 protein. This table holds around 1,600,000 distinct CDR3 sequences, approximately 39% found once. Sequenced input: blood. The source is a woman aged 18-30 years in good health. The CDR3 runs from the conserved cysteine through the conserved F or W. A D gene is named only where the DNA matches it firmly. Size is stated for part of the rows, as once, few or many counts, or as a class when the clone is expanded.

j_call,v_call,clone_size,d_call,cdr3_nt,cdr3_aa
TRBJ1-2,TRBV3-1,few,-,TGTGCCAGCAGCCAAGATCCGAGGTTAGAGAGGGGCTACACCTTC,CASSQDPRLERGYTF
TRBJ1-4,TRBV7-2,-,TRBD1,TGTGCCAGCAGCCAGGGACAGACCCCTGAAAAACTGTTTTTT,CASSQGQTPEKLFF
TRBJ2-7,TRBV15,-,-,TGTGCCACCAGCAGACCAAGGGTTTACGAGCAGTACTTC,CATSRPRVYEQYF
TRBJ1-1,TRBV20-1,-,TRBD1,TGCAGTGCTCCTACTCGGACAGGGAACCCTGAAGCTTTCTTT,CSAPTRTGNPEAFF
TRBJ1-2,TRBV12-3/TRBV12-4,few,-,TGTGCCAGCAGTTTTTTTCAGGGAGGAGTTAACTATGGCTACACCTTC,CASSFFQGGVNYGYTF
TRBJ2-1,TRBV4-1,-,-,TGCGCCAGCAGCCAAGTTATTAGGGGGGCACACTCTGGCAATGAGCAGTTCTTC,CASSQVIRGAHSGNEQFF
TRBJ2-7,TRBV3-1,-,-,TGTGCCAGCAGCCAAGATCATGCGGGGAGCTCCTACGAGCAGTACTTC,CASSQDHAGSSYEQYF
TRBJ2-5,TRBV2,few,-,TGTGCCAGCAGCAAGACAGCGAACCAAGAGACCCAGTACTTC,CASSKTANQETQYF
TRBJ1-1,TRBV4-3,-,TRBD1,TGCGCCAGCAGCCAAGACCGGGACAGGGGGCGGAGGAACACTGAAGCTTTCTTT,CASSQDRDRGRRNTEAFF
TRBJ1-2,TRBV3-1,-,-,TGTGCCAGCAGCCAGGGGGGCATCAGCTATGGCTACACCTTC,CASSQGGISYGYTF
TRBJ2-1,TRBV24-1,-,TRBD1,TGTGCCAAACGACAGGGGCATGGACACAATGAGCAGTTCTTC,CAKRQGHGHNEQFF
TRBJ1-1,TRBV6-2/TRBV6-3,-,-,TGTGCCAGCAGTCGCCACCGGGACGAGAACACTGAAGCTTTCTTT,CASSRHRDENTEAFF
TRBJ2-3,TRBV9,few,TRBD2,TGTGCCAGCAGCCCGTGGACTAGCGGGCTCTACACAGATACGCAGTATTTT,CASSPWTSGLYTDTQYF
TRBJ2-7,TRBV20-1,few,TRBD1,TGCAGTGCTAGCTACCGACAGGGGGCAAACGAGCAGTACTTC,CSASYRQGANEQYF
TRBJ2-5,TRBV29-1,-,-,TGCAGCGTTGAAGATCTCCTGCGGGGAGGGGGGTCCGGCGGTGAGCAGTACTTC,CSVEDLLRGGGSGGEQYF
TRBJ2-3,TRBV27,-,-,TGTGCCAGCAGTTTACTTCGGCAGGGGCTGGACCCTAGCACAGATACGCAGTATTTT,CASSLLRQGLDPSTDTQYF
TRBJ2-7,TRBV4-3,-,-,TGCGCCAGCAGCCGCAGAATAGAGAGCAATTACGAGCAGTACTTC,CASSRRIESNYEQYF
TRBJ2-7,TRBV30,-,TRBD2,TGTGCATTAGCGGGAGAGTTACGATCCGAGCAGTACTTC,CALAGELRSEQYF
TRBJ2-7,TRBV25-1,-,TRBD2,TGTGCCAGCAGCATATCACTAGCGGGAGGGGGTCTTGTGAGTAATGAGCAGTACTTC,CASSISLAGGGLVSNEQYF
TRBJ1-4,TRBV12-3/TRBV12-4,-,-,TGTGCCAGCAGCCGACAGTCTCGGCTGTTTTTT,CASSRQSRLFF